What follows describes a single T cell receptor (beta chain). Its antigen is unknown. Primers for the PCR totalled 60 Vbeta and 13 Jbeta. The table came from immunoSEQ multiplex PCR; TCRdb's copy has only in-frame clones and leaves some out. The data show approximately 190,000 clones, roughly 84% seen once. The sample belongs to a study of cytomegalovirus exposure and HLA in healthy donors. The length of the CDR3 is 14 residues. The V and J ends lost 0 bases and 2 bases respectively, with 8 bases between them. Per the germline V gene, CDR1 is SGDLS and CDR2 is YYNGEE. Findings of the study overall: It has been reported that TCR beta sequences accurately predicted the HLA-A and HLA-B alleles of most subjects. When the data were analyzed later, several of the most significant clusters appeared to be linked to common viral pathogens. CMV serostatus stood as the only immune exposure information on hand. Despite most TCR sequences being rare, some public TCRs occurred in many donors.

This chain uses TRBV9 with TRBJ1-1, with D tentatively TRBD1 (5 bases). Sequencing input: PBMCs. The receptor's source is a woman in her fifties or sixties in good health and CMV-seropositive. The CDR3 bases are TGTGCCAGCAGCGTAGGAGGGACTAACACTGAAGCTTTCTTT. Amino acid sequence: CASSVGGTNTEAFF.